One and the same sample provided the 26 T cell receptor beta chains below, sequenced in a study of blood T cell repertoires in COVID-19. Assay used: immunoSEQ multiplex PCR; TCRdb lists only in-frame clones, some missing. The table includes a few hundred thousand clones, approximately 81% detected once. The sequencing sample was made of peripheral blood. Receptors originate from a woman aged 18-35 years with acute or convalescent COVID-19.

The chain combines TRBV27 with TRBJ2-2; 7 nucleotides agree with TRBD2. The length of the CDR3 is 14 residues. Germline CDR1 MNHEY, CDR2 SMNVEV (reference sequence). V gave up 1 base and J gave up 8 bases; unmatched junction bases: 4. The CDR3 here is CASSLFTSAGELFF. CDR3 in DNA: TGTGCCAGCAGTTTATTCACTAGCGCGGGGGAGCTGTTTTTT.

The genes are TRBV2 and TRBJ2-6; 9 bases align to TRBD2. V gave up 4 bases and J gave up 2 bases; unmatched junction bases: 9. CDR1 and CDR2 (germline): SNHLY, FYNNEI. This CDR3 spans 18 amino acids. CDR3 in DNA: TGTGCCAGCAGTGGCGCTAGCGGGAAAGCTCCTGGGGCCAACGTCCTGACTTTC. This encodes CASSGASGKAPGANVLTF.

V usage is TRBV5-6 and J usage is TRBJ2-5, with no clear D. The V and J ends lost 4 bases and 3 bases respectively, with 4 bases between them. CDR3 length: 11 residues. Germline V lookup: CDR1 SGHDT, CDR2 YYEEEE. CDR3 DNA sequence: TGTGCCAGCAGCCTAAAAGAGACCCAGTACTTC. As protein: CASSLKETQYF.

This rearrangement joins TRBV5-4 to TRBJ1-6, with TRBD1 matching over 11 bases. The CDR3 has 16 residues. Per germline, CDR1 SGHNT and CDR2 YYREEE (reference sequence). V dropped 2 bases and J dropped 8; count of bases not matched to a gene: 6. CDR3 sequence reads: CASSFPPGQGDSPLHF. CDR3 sequence (DNA): TGTGCCAGCAGCTTTCCCCCGGGACAGGGGGATTCACCCCTCCACTTT.

V is TRBV5-5 and J is TRBJ2-7; D is undetermined. Trimming pared 4 bases from V and 11 bases from J, leaving 22 bases between. The CDR3 length is 14 residues. CDR1 SGHKS and CDR2 YYEKEE come from the germline V gene (reference sequence). CDR3 nucleotide sequence: TGTGCCAGCAGCCCGGAACCAGGTCCGTCAAAGGAGTACTTC. It translates to CASSPEPGPSKEYF. The full variable domain, its missing parts supplied by reference TRBV5-5 and TRBJ2-7, is DAGVTQSPTHLIKTRGQQVTLRCSPISGHKSVSWYQQVLGQGPQFIFQYYEKEERGRGNFPDRFSARQFPNYSSELNVNALLLGDSALYLCASSPEPGPSKEYFGPGTRLTVT.

The chain links TRBV4-3 to TRBJ2-7, with TRBD2 identical over 8 bases. This CDR3 contains 16 residues. The germline V gene has CDR1 LGHNA and CDR2 YSLEER. V was clipped by 1 base and J by 0 bases; unmatched bases: 5. CDR3 region: CASSQGLAGVSYEQYF. The CDR3 bases are TGCGCCAGCAGCCAAGGTCTAGCGGGCGTCTCCTACGAGCAGTACTTC.

The rearrangement uses TRBV6-5 and TRBJ1-1; 7 nucleotides agree with TRBD1. CDR1 and CDR2 from the germline V gene are MNHEY and SVGAGI. The CDR3 is 13 amino acids. Losses at the gene ends were 2 bases for V and 9 bases for J; bases not matched to a gene: 6. The CDR3 coding sequence is TGTGCCAGCAGTTACGAAGGTAGGGGGCAAGCTTTCTTT. Its protein product is CASSYEGRGQAFF.

The rearrangement links TRBV6-5 to TRBJ1-2; 7 nucleotides agree with TRBD1. The germline CDR1 and CDR2 sequences are MNHEY and SVGAGI. V gave up 3 bases and J gave up 3 bases; unmatched junction bases: 7. The CDR3 is 15 residues long. The CDR3 protein is CASSYGTGQDYGYTF. In DNA, the CDR3 is TGTGCCAGCAGTTATGGTACCGGACAGGACTATGGCTACACCTTC.

The chain links TRBV4-3 to TRBJ2-1; 10 bases match TRBD2. Germline V lookup: CDR1 LGHNA, CDR2 YSLEER. Trimming removed 1 base from V and 9 bases from J; junction bases left unmatched: 6. The CDR3 length is 15 residues. This CDR3 is CASSQGTSGVPEQFF. CDR3 DNA sequence: TGCGCCAGCAGCCAAGGGACTAGCGGAGTGCCTGAGCAGTTCTTC.

In DNA form, the CDR3 reads TGTGCCAGCAGCGCCCAAGGGACTTCTGGCTACACCTTC. It translates to CASSAQGTSGYTF. The chain uses TRBV9 and TRBJ1-2, with a tentative D call TRBD1 (5 bases). Germline V gives CDR1 SGDLS, CDR2 YYNGEE. This CDR3 has 13 residues. V lost 3 bases and J 7 bases, leaving 13 bases between the germline ends.

V and J are TRBV9 and TRBJ2-7, with D perhaps TRBD2 (6 bases). V was clipped by 0 bases and J by 2 bases, with 12 bases between them. The CDR3 has 15 amino acids. Germline V gene lookup returns CDR1 SGDLS and CDR2 YYNGEE. In DNA, the CDR3 is TGTGCCAGCAGCGTAGATAGCGGTCGGACCTACGAGCAGTACTTC. Residues: CASSVDSGRTYEQYF.

The J gene is TRBJ1-1, the V gene TRBV7-9, with D perhaps matching TRBD1 (5 bases). Germline V gene lookup returns CDR1 SEHNR and CDR2 FQNEAQ (reference sequence). The CDR3 is 15 residues long. V lost 2 bases and J lost 5, with 15 bases in between. DNA of the CDR3: TGTGCCAGCAGCTTAAAGTGGTCAGGGAAAACTGAAGCTTTCTTT. Protein product: CASSLKWSGKTEAFF.

The J gene is TRBJ1-2, the V gene TRBV7-8, with TRBD1 as a possible D gene (6 bases). The V end was cut by 0 bases, the J end by 5 bases, with 10 bases between. The germline gives CDR1 SGHVS, CDR2 FQNEAQ. The CDR3 spans 14 residues. CDR3 sequence (DNA): TGTGCCAGCAGCTTAGCGGGGCAGGGGTATGGCTACACCTTC. Translation: CASSLAGQGYGYTF.

V usage is TRBV19 and J usage is TRBJ1-1; D call uncertain. CDR3 size: 12 residues. Trimming removed 3 bases at V and 5 bases at J, with 7 bases between. Per the germline V gene, CDR1 is LNHDA and CDR2 is SQIVND (reference sequence). The CDR3 reads CASSIYNTEAFF. The CDR3 nucleotides read TGTGCCAGTAGTATTTATAATACTGAAGCTTTCTTT.

V is TRBV5-5 and J is TRBJ1-5; 7 bases align to TRBD1. This CDR3 region has 14 residues. The V gene end was trimmed by 5 bases and the J gene end by 6 bases; junction bases not matched to a gene: 8. Germline loops: CDR1 SGHKS, CDR2 YYEKEE (reference sequence). This CDR3 is CASRQGNSFQPQHF. The CDR3 DNA reads TGTGCCAGCAGACAGGGGAATTCGTTTCAGCCCCAGCATTTT.

This chain uses TRBV6-5 with TRBJ2-1; perhaps TRBD2 as D (6 bases). Germline loops: CDR1 MNHEY, CDR2 SVGAGI. CDR3 size: 16 residues. Trimming left V 2 bases short and J 0 bases short, with 11 bases between. CDR3 coding DNA: TGTGCCAGCAGTTACCACGGGAGCGGCTCCTACAATGAGCAGTTCTTC. This codes for CASSYHGSGSYNEQFF.

The table lists this clone with a few counts. The V gene is TRBV30, the J gene TRBJ2-7; D is perhaps TRBD1 (6 bases). Trimming removed 1 base at V and 5 bases at J, with 15 bases between. Germline assignment: CDR1 GTSNPN and CDR2 SVGIG (reference sequence). The CDR3 sequence is 14 residues long. CDR3 residues: CAWSAVYRANEQYF. For the CDR3, the DNA is TGTGCCTGGAGTGCGGTTTACAGGGCCAACGAGCAGTACTTC.

The genes are TRBV5-6 and TRBJ2-1, with 9 positions matching TRBD2. The germline V gene encodes CDR1 SGHDT and CDR2 YYEEEE. V trimming: 0 bases; J trimming: 5 bases; junction bases outside the gene matches: 3. The length of the CDR3 is 15 residues. The CDR3 here is CASSLVAGVDNEQFF. CDR3 bases: TGTGCCAGCAGCTTGGTAGCGGGAGTCGACAATGAGCAGTTCTTC.

The V call is TRBV3-1 (or the pseudogene TRBV3-2), the J call TRBJ2-1; maybe TRBD1 (5 bases). V was clipped by 5 bases and J by 2 bases, with 10 bases between them. The CDR3 contains 14 residues. Germline lookup yields CDR1 LGHDT and CDR2 YNNKEL (reference sequence). The CDR3 region has the DNA TGTGCCAGCAGCTGGGGCGGCACCTACAATGAGCAGTTCTTC. This translates into CASSWGGTYNEQFF.

This clone has only one observation. J is TRBJ2-7 and V is TRBV27; no reliable D call. In germline, CDR1 is MNHEY, CDR2 SMNVEV (reference sequence). The CDR3 is 13 residues long. The V and J ends lost 7 bases and 7 bases respectively, with 17 bases between them. CDR3: CASTLGPQFEQYF. CDR3 coding DNA: TGTGCCAGCACCTTGGGCCCTCAATTTGAGCAGTACTTC.

V usage is TRBV7-8 and J usage is TRBJ1-6, with a weak D call TRBD1 (5 bases). The length of the CDR3 is 14 residues. Germline CDR1 and CDR2: SGHVS and FQNEAQ. The V gene lost 1 base and the J gene lost 10 bases, with 11 bases spanning the gap. Here the CDR3 reads CASSLGTGPSPLHF. CDR3 DNA: TGTGCCAGCAGCTTAGGAACAGGTCCCTCACCCCTCCACTTT. Based on the CDR3 plus reference TRBV7-8 and TRBJ1-6, the full variable domain is GAGVSQSPRYKVAKRGQDVALRCDPISGHVSLFWYQQALGQGPEFLTYFQNEAQLDKSGLPSDRFFAERPEGSVSTLKIQRTQQEDSAVYLCASSLGTGPSPLHFGNGTRLTVT.

This chain joins TRBV5-1 and TRBJ2-3; D is possibly TRBD1 (6 bases). V was clipped by 4 bases and J by 1 base, with 13 bases between them. Germline CDR1 and CDR2: SGHRS and YFSETQ. The CDR3 loop spans 15 amino acids. CDR3 protein: CASSPQGRRTDTQYF. CDR3 DNA: TGCGCCAGCAGCCCGCAGGGGAGACGCACAGATACGCAGTATTTT.

This clone was detected only a few times. The chain combines TRBV18 with TRBJ1-2, with TRBD1 matching over 9 bases. Germline V gene sequence: CDR1 KGHSH, CDR2 LQKENI. V lost 3 bases and J lost 8; bases outside the gene matches: 4. This CDR3 region has 13 residues. The CDR3 DNA reads as TGTGCCAGCTCACCTACAGGGGGCCTCGGCTACACCTTC. Its translation is CASSPTGGLGYTF. Variable domain in full (rest from reference TRBV18 and TRBJ1-2): NAGVMQNPRHLVRRRGQEARLRCSPMKGHSHVYWYRQLPEEGLKFMVYLQKENIIDESGMPKERFSAEFPKEGPSILRIQQVVRGDSAAYFCASSPTGGLGYTFGSGTRLTVV.

J is TRBJ2-7 and V is TRBV3-1 (or the pseudogene TRBV3-2), with 8 bases that match TRBD1. V was pared by 6 bases and J by 3 bases, with 4 bases of the junction left unmatched. Germline V gives CDR1 LGHDT, CDR2 YNNKEL (reference sequence). This CDR3 contains 13 residues. The CDR3, as DNA: TGTGCCAGCAGGCGACAGGGGAGCTACGAGCAGTACTTC. This translates into CASRRQGSYEQYF.

In DNA, the CDR3 is TGTGCCAGCAGCTTCCCGGCCACGTACAGGGGGAACGGAAACACCATATATTTT. The encoded protein is CASSFPATYRGNGNTIYF. V gene TRBV7-2 combines with J gene TRBJ1-3; 8 nucleotides align to TRBD1. The CDR3 is 18 residues long. V gave up 3 bases and J gave up 4 bases; unmatched junction bases: 14. Germline V gene sequence: CDR1 SGHTA, CDR2 FQGNSA.

The chain links TRBV5-1 to TRBJ2-3; 9 positions agree with TRBD1. The CDR3 spans 15 residues. After removal of 4 bases from V and 5 bases from J, the junction contained 8 bases not matched to a gene. CDR1 is SGHRS, CDR2 YFSETQ, per germline. The CDR3 sequence is CASSPGTGLGDTQYF. CDR3 nucleotides: TGCGCCAGCAGCCCCGGGACAGGGTTAGGAGATACGCAGTATTTT.